This section outlines one TCR beta chain sequence together with its context. The data were obtained in a study of T cell responses to AZD1222 COVID-19 vaccine. The CDR3 runs to 16 residues. Germline V gene lookup returns CDR1 SGHRS and CDR2 YFSETQ. The ends were cut back, 4 bases at V and 0 bases at J, with 13 bases in the middle. Repertoires were generated with immunoSEQ multiplex PCR, while TCRdb's copy carries only in-frame clones and drops some. The sample shows roughly 120,000 clones, around 90% of them seen only once. This sequence originates from an adult who received the AZD1222 COVID-19 vaccine. The specimen was peripheral blood, collected 28 days after the second AZD1222 dose. The chain joins TRBV5-1 to TRBJ1-4; D unresolved. The CDR3 sequence: CASSPRLESTNEKLFF. Here the CDR3 DNA reads TGCGCCAGCAGCCCCAGGTTGGAGTCAACTAATGAAAAACTGTTTTTT.